Listed below are T cell receptor beta chains from one sample, sequenced in a study of shared clonotypes between healthy human individuals. Here immunoSEQ multiplex PCR was the method, and the copy in TCRdb shows in-frame clones only, minus some. The table shows under 1,900,000 clones, with approximately 98.5% occurring only once. Sequencing was done on a sample of naive CD4+ T cells sorted from blood. These receptors all come from a man aged 25-45 years in good health. The CDR3 runs from the conserved cysteine through the conserved F or W. D genes are given only for firm matches. Where a row states a size, it is once, few, many or the class of an expanded clone; other rows omit it.

V	J	size	D	CDR3	DNA
TRBV19	TRBJ1-2	.	.	CASSSSTPLWGYTF	TGTGCCAGTAGTTCATCTACCCCATTGTGGGGCTACACCTTC
TRBV7-3	TRBJ2-7	.	.	CASSLGGKPYEQYF	TGTGCCAGCAGCTTAGGGGGGAAGCCGTACGAGCAGTACTTC
TRBV9	TRBJ1-5	.	.	CASSRGGRESEPQHF	TGTGCCAGCAGCCGCGGGGGCAGGGAGAGTGAGCCCCAGCATTTT
TRBV5-4	TRBJ2-5	.	TRBD2	CASSLALREGEETQYF	TGTGCCAGCAGCTTGGCGCTGCGGGAGGGTGAAGAGACCCAGTACTTC
TRBV10-3	TRBJ2-7	.	TRBD1	CATSGTGGDYEQYF	TGTGCCACCAGCGGGACAGGGGGCGACTACGAGCAGTACTTC
TRBV6-1	TRBJ2-3	.	.	CASSAWDTSSTDTQYF	TGTGCCAGCAGTGCATGGGACACCTCTAGCACAGATACGCAGTATTTT
TRBV6-1	TRBJ2-3	.	.	CASRRDTFTDTQYF	TGTGCCAGCAGGAGAGACACCTTCACAGATACGCAGTATTTT
TRBV9	TRBJ1-1	once	.	CASSVVSQNTEAFF	TGTGCCAGCAGCGTAGTGTCGCAGAACACTGAAGCTTTCTTT
TRBV7-9	TRBJ1-5	.	TRBD1	CASSKYGTGDQPQHF	TGTGCCAGCAGTAAGTATGGGACAGGGGATCAGCCCCAGCATTTT
TRBV9	TRBJ1-2	.	.	CASSVGHRANYGYTF	TGTGCCAGCAGCGTAGGACACAGGGCCAACTATGGCTACACCTTC
TRBV27	TRBJ2-7	.	.	CASSLQGRVYEQYF	TGTGCCAGCAGTTTACAGGGCCGAGTGTACGAGCAGTACTTC
TRBV5-4	TRBJ2-1	once	TRBD1	CASSTRGQMETNEQFF	TGTGCCAGCAGCACACGGGGACAGATGGAAACGAATGAGCAGTTCTTC
TRBV6-1	TRBJ2-1	.	TRBD2	CASSGLTRASGIYNEQFF	TGTGCCAGCAGTGGGTTAACTCGGGCTAGCGGGATCTACAATGAGCAGTTCTTC
TRBV4-1	TRBJ1-1	once	.	CASSQDWTHVASKLNTEAFF	TGCGCCAGCAGCCAAGATTGGACCCACGTCGCTTCTAAACTTAACACTGAAGCTTTCTTT
TRBV9	TRBJ2-7	once	.	CASSPDGGSRYEQYF	TGTGCCAGCAGCCCAGATGGGGGATCCCGCTACGAGCAGTACTTC
TRBV6-4	TRBJ2-3	.	.	CASSDMAGSTDTQYF	TGTGCCAGCAGTGACATGGCAGGGAGCACAGATACGCAGTATTTT
TRBV29-1	TRBJ2-3	.	.	CSVGDTQYF	TGCAGCGTTGGTGATACGCAGTATTTT
TRBV9	TRBJ2-1	.	TRBD2	CASSVGAGLAGQNEQFF	TGTGCCAGCAGCGTAGGGGCTGGGCTAGCGGGACAGAATGAGCAGTTCTTC
TRBV5-1	TRBJ1-1	.	TRBD1	CASSFYSGTGLANTEAFF	TGCGCCAGCAGCTTCTACTCCGGGACAGGGCTCGCGAACACTGAAGCTTTCTTT
TRBV19	TRBJ2-6	.	TRBD1	CASIDRGSGANVLTF	TGTGCCAGTATCGACAGGGGCTCTGGGGCCAACGTCCTGACTTTC
TRBV28	TRBJ2-3	.	TRBD1	CASSFLDRISTDTQYF	TGTGCCAGCAGTTTCCTGGACAGGATTAGCACAGATACGCAGTATTTT
TRBV28	TRBJ2-7	once	.	CASSMGRDPYEQYF	TGTGCCAGCAGTATGGGACGGGATCCCTACGAGCAGTACTTC
TRBV15	TRBJ2-2	.	.	CATSRGGGNTGELFF	TGTGCCACCAGCAGAGGTGGGGGGAACACCGGGGAGCTGTTTTTT
TRBV2	TRBJ2-1	.	.	CASSGGQPTPLEQFF	TGTGCCAGCAGTGGCGGACAGCCCACGCCATTAGAGCAGTTCTTC
TRBV5-1	TRBJ1-2	.	.	CASSNGAEGGYTF	TGCGCCAGCAGCAACGGGGCGGAGGGTGGCTACACCTTC
TRBV30	TRBJ2-3	once	TRBD2	CAWSYERGLPEYF	TGTGCCTGGAGCTACGAGCGGGGCCTCCCAGAGTATTTT
TRBV5-1	TRBJ2-4	once	.	CASSLAVATKGKNIQYF	TGCGCCAGCAGCTTGGCAGTGGCCACTAAGGGCAAAAACATTCAGTACTTC
TRBV19	TRBJ2-1	.	TRBD1	CASGGTGYRNEQFF	TGTGCCAGTGGAGGGACAGGGTATCGCAATGAGCAGTTCTTC
TRBV27	TRBJ2-1	once	.	CASSFRGNEQFF	TGTGCCAGCAGTTTCAGGGGCAATGAGCAGTTCTTC
TRBV9	TRBJ1-1	.	.	CASSVQQQNTEAFF	TGTGCCAGCAGCGTTCAGCAACAGAACACTGAAGCTTTCTTT
TRBV7-3	TRBJ2-3	.	TRBD2	CASSPGGPFTDTQYF	TGTGCCAGCAGCCCGGGAGGGCCCTTCACAGATACGCAGTATTTT
TRBV6-1	TRBJ2-3	.	.	CASSGQGDTQYF	TGTGCCAGCAGTGGCCAGGGAGATACGCAGTATTTT
TRBV5-1	TRBJ2-5	once	TRBD2	CASSAGTSGEETQYF	TGCGCCAGCAGCGCAGGGACTAGCGGGGAAGAGACCCAGTACTTC
TRBV19	TRBJ2-1	.	TRBD1	CASSLTGGQGEQFF	TGTGCCAGTAGTTTGACAGGGGGGCAGGGTGAGCAGTTCTTC
TRBV2	TRBJ1-5	.	.	CASSESGLGQPQHF	TGTGCCAGCAGTGAGAGCGGGTTGGGTCAGCCCCAGCATTTT
TRBV5-1	TRBJ2-1	.	.	CASRSPPESSYNEQFF	TGCGCCAGCAGAAGCCCTCCGGAAAGCTCCTACAATGAGCAGTTCTTC
TRBV7-9	TRBJ1-2	.	TRBD1	CASSLADRGDYGYTF	TGTGCCAGCAGCTTAGCGGACAGGGGGGACTATGGCTACACCTTC
TRBV11-2	TRBJ2-7	.	.	CASTRTTAYEQYF	TGTGCCAGCACCCGAACGACCGCCTACGAGCAGTACTTC
TRBV7-7	TRBJ2-2	.	.	CASSPNTGELFF	TGTGCTAGCAGCCCTAACACCGGGGAGCTGTTTTTT
TRBV27	TRBJ1-5	.	.	CASSEWGNQPQHF	TGTGCCAGCAGTGAATGGGGCAATCAGCCCCAGCATTTT
TRBV15	TRBJ2-5	.	.	CATSRVSETQYF	TGTGCCACCAGCAGAGTATCCGAGACCCAGTACTTC
TRBV6-1	TRBJ1-2	once	.	CASSEDPSEMHGYTF	TGTGCCAGCAGTGAAGACCCCTCGGAGATGCATGGCTACACCTTC
TRBV5-1	TRBJ1-4	.	.	CASSPEPGTHNEKLFF	TGCGCCAGCAGCCCGGAACCCGGGACACATAATGAAAAACTGTTTTTT
TRBV11-3	TRBJ2-5	once	TRBD1	CASSPDRDWETQYF	TGTGCCAGCAGCCCGGACAGGGACTGGGAGACCCAGTACTTC
TRBV7-9	TRBJ2-5	once	TRBD1	CASSFKGQGKETQYF	TGTGCCAGCAGCTTCAAGGGACAGGGGAAAGAGACCCAGTACTTC
TRBV28	TRBJ2-5	.	.	CASSLWRLGETQYF	TGTGCCAGCAGTTTATGGCGACTAGGAGAGACCCAGTACTTC
TRBV18	TRBJ1-1	once	TRBD1	CASSPRSTGALSTEAFF	TGTGCCAGCTCACCAAGGTCGACAGGGGCCCTGAGCACTGAAGCTTTCTTT
TRBV9	TRBJ2-5	.	.	CASSVPGGTQYF	TGTGCCAGCAGCGTCCCCGGAGGGACCCAGTACTTC
TRBV18	TRBJ1-2	.	TRBD1	CASSPGQDNYGYTF	TGTGCCAGCTCACCGGGACAGGACAACTATGGCTACACCTTC
TRBV7-8	TRBJ1-4	.	TRBD1	CASSSRQGANEKLFF	TGTGCCAGCAGCTCCAGACAGGGAGCTAATGAAAAACTGTTTTTT
TRBV6-5	TRBJ2-5	.	.	CASRAGETQYF	TGTGCCAGCAGGGCGGGGGAGACCCAGTACTTC
TRBV5-1	TRBJ2-3	once	TRBD2	CASKGLAGADTQYF	TGCGCCAGCAAAGGGCTAGCGGGAGCAGATACGCAGTATTTT
TRBV9	TRBJ1-2	.	TRBD1	CASSVGTEPWSGYTF	TGTGCCAGCAGCGTCGGGACAGAGCCATGGAGTGGCTACACCTTC
TRBV5-1	TRBJ2-3	.	TRBD1	CASSQGTVSTDTQYF	TGCGCCAGCAGTCAAGGGACAGTTAGCACAGATACGCAGTATTTT
TRBV7-2	TRBJ2-1	.	TRBD1	CASSYWTGGNEQFF	TGTGCCAGCAGCTACTGGACAGGGGGGAATGAGCAGTTCTTC
TRBV5-1	TRBJ2-3	.	TRBD2	CASRMTSALSTDTQYF	TGCGCCAGCAGAATGACTAGCGCTCTAAGCACAGATACGCAGTATTTT